This T cell receptor (beta chain) comes out of a study of shared clonotypes between healthy human individuals. Findings and caveats of the study: Sharing across four donors was highest in naive CD4 (roughly 5%) and lowest in memory CD8 (about 0.4%). Generally, naive subsets came out with larger estimated richness than memory subsets.

A word on this clone: What it binds is not known.

V gave up 1 base and J gave up 1 base; unmatched junction bases: 5. This CDR3 contains 16 residues. Germline values: CDR1 MGHRA, CDR2 YSYEKL. Assay: immunoSEQ multiplex PCR; the TCRdb copy retains only in-frame clones and omits some. The profile shows under 650,000 clones, around 96% of them singletons. The sequencing sample was made of naive CD4+ T cells sorted from blood. Stated subset: CD45RA+ positively selected. This clonotype was obtained from a woman aged 30 to 39 in good health. The V call is TRBV4-1, the J call TRBJ2-7; 9 positions match TRBD2. Written as DNA, the CDR3 is TGCGCCAGCAGCCAAGGTAATAGCGGGAGTTCCTACGAGCAGTACTTC. Translation: CASSQGNSGSSYEQYF.